This passage covers 17 T cell receptor beta chains from one sample sequenced in a study of long-term antiretroviral therapy in people with HIV. At survey level, the immunoSEQ assay was run in its v3.0 version. The repertoire was sequenced with immunoSEQ multiplex PCR; TCRdb's copy has only in-frame clones and lacks some. This sample has more than 20,000 clones, with 85% found just once. The sample consisted of unsorted PBMCs, taken 2.3 years after starting antiretroviral therapy. The receptors here all came from a man aged 40-49 years with HIV.

CDR3 coding DNA: TGTGCCAGTAGTATTGTCTACAATGAGCAGTTCTTC. The encoded protein is CASSIVYNEQFF. This chain links TRBV19 with TRBJ2-1; D is uncertain. Trimming pared 3 bases from V and 3 bases from J, leaving 3 bases between. Germline-derived CDR1 and CDR2 are LNHDA and SQIVND (reference sequence). The CDR3 contains 12 residues.

This chain joins TRBV11-3 and TRBJ2-3; 8 bases match TRBD1. Germline V gene sequence: CDR1 SGHNT, CDR2 YENEEA. Trimming removed 3 bases from V and 2 bases from J; junction bases left unmatched: 16. The CDR3 sequence is 19 residues long. This CDR3 is CASSFAIAGGAFITDTQYF. CDR3 bases: TGTGCCAGCAGCTTTGCGATCGCAGGGGGCGCTTTCATCACAGATACGCAGTATTTT.

The chain couples TRBV4-2 to TRBJ2-3, with unresolved D. The CDR3 is made up of 15 amino acids. Germline V lookup: CDR1 LGHNA, CDR2 YNFKEQ. V was shortened by 0 bases and J by 3 bases, with 10 bases between the two germline ends. The CDR3 DNA reads as TGTGCCAGCAGCCAAGACACGCGCGGAACAGATACGCAGTATTTT. It is translated as CASSQDTRGTDTQYF.

The chain uses TRBV10-2 and TRBJ2-7, with TRBD1 matching over 9 bases. CDR3 length: 14 amino acids. CDR1 is WSHSY and CDR2 is SAAADI in the germline V gene. The ends lost 0 bases at V and 6 bases at J; junction bases unmatched: 3. The CDR3 DNA is TGCGCCAGCAGTGAGTCTGGGACAGGGTCCGAGCAGTACTTC. Protein sequence: CASSESGTGSEQYF.

CDR3 coding DNA: TGTGCCAGCAGCCCAGGAAGAGAACAACTAGCGGGAGTTCCCTACGAGCAGTACTTC. Amino acids: CASSPGREQLAGVPYEQYF. The V call is TRBV7-9, the J call TRBJ2-7; 11 nucleotides match TRBD2. CDR3 length: 19 amino acids. Unmatched junction bases numbered 17, after V lost 5 bases and J lost 2 bases. Germline CDR1 SEHNR, CDR2 FQNEAQ (reference sequence).

This chain uses TRBV5-1 with TRBJ2-5; 8 bases line up with TRBD2. In germline, CDR1 is SGHRS, CDR2 YFSETQ. The CDR3 runs 17 residues. V gave up 0 bases and J gave up 3 bases; unmatched junction bases: 10. CDR3 region: CASSLASLVAGKETQYF. For the CDR3, the DNA is TGCGCCAGCAGCTTGGCCTCATTGGTAGCGGGAAAAGAGACCCAGTACTTC.

V is TRBV6-5 and J is TRBJ1-5; D is perhaps TRBD1 (6 bases). Germline V CDR1 and CDR2: MNHEY, SVGAGI. Trimming removed 5 bases at V and 5 bases at J, with 13 bases between. The CDR3 loop spans 14 amino acids. The CDR3, as DNA: TGTGCCAGCAGTCGTGCCGGGGGGCATCAGCCCCAGCATTTT. Translation gives CASSRAGGHQPQHF.

The chain has TRBV30 and TRBJ1-2, with 9 bases that match TRBD1. The CDR3 sequence is 14 residues long. CDR1 is GTSNPN, CDR2 SVGIG, per germline (reference sequence). Trimming at V came to 5 bases and at J to 3 bases, leaving 7 bases not matched to a gene. The CDR3 bases are TGTGCCTGGTTCCCGGGACAGGGCGACTATGGCTACACCTTC. Its translation is CAWFPGQGDYGYTF.

The chain has TRBV10-3 and TRBJ2-3; D possibly corresponds to TRBD1 (6 bases). Trimming stripped 8 bases from V and 5 bases from J, with 11 bases between. The length of the CDR3 is 12 residues. Germline CDR1 and CDR2: ENHRY and SYGVKD. The CDR3 loop is CAILGAGDTQYF. The CDR3 coding sequence is TGTGCCATCTTGGGGGCAGGAGATACGCAGTATTTT.

The V and J genes are TRBV5-1 and TRBJ1-2, with D maybe TRBD1 (5 bases). The CDR3 spans 14 residues. The germline gives CDR1 SGHRS, CDR2 YFSETQ. V lost 6 bases to trimming and J lost 8 bases, with 20 bases between them. Here the CDR3 reads CASTPGWGIAGYTF. DNA of the CDR3: TGCGCCAGCACCCCGGGGTGGGGGATAGCAGGCTACACCTTC.

This chain links TRBV4-1 with TRBJ2-1; TRBD1 or TRBD2 may be the D gene (5 bases each). The germline CDR1 and CDR2 sequences are MGHRA and YSYEKL. Trimming took 3 bases from V and 3 from J, leaving 18 bases between them. The CDR3 loop spans 17 amino acids. The CDR3 reads CASSQGVGATLYNEQFF. The DNA for the CDR3 is TGCGCCAGCAGCCAGGGGGTTGGGGCCACCCTCTACAATGAGCAGTTCTTC.

The chain uses TRBV5-5 and TRBJ2-5, with no clear D. Trimming pared 4 bases from V and 2 bases from J, leaving 15 bases between. Per germline, CDR1 SGHKS and CDR2 YYEKEE (reference sequence). The CDR3 runs to 15 residues. CDR3 protein: CASSLGRIGQETQYF. CDR3 bases: TGTGCCAGCAGCCTGGGAAGGATAGGGCAAGAGACCCAGTACTTC.

This rearrangement joins TRBV19 to TRBJ2-1, with D perhaps TRBD2 (5 bases). CDR3 length: 16 residues. Looked up from germline, CDR1 is LNHDA and CDR2 is SQIVND (reference sequence). Trimming took 5 bases from V and 7 from J, leaving 21 bases between them. The CDR3 DNA sequence: TGTGCCAGTAGTCACCACCAAGGAGGAGTTACAAATGAGCAGTTCTTC. Protein product: CASSHHQGGVTNEQFF.

V gene TRBV6-1 combines with J gene TRBJ2-3, with TRBD1 as a possible D gene (6 bases). V gave up 7 bases and J gave up 0 bases, with 14 bases separating them. Per germline, CDR1 MNHNS and CDR2 SASEGT. This CDR3 has 15 residues. The DNA for the CDR3 is TGTGCCAGCATATACCGGACAGTAAGCACAGATACGCAGTATTTT. This translates into CASIYRTVSTDTQYF.

The chain couples TRBV10-2 to TRBJ2-7; D is ambiguous. V was trimmed by 6 bases and J by 1 base, leaving 7 bases between them. Germline V gene sequence: CDR1 WSHSY, CDR2 SAAADI. This CDR3 has 12 residues. CDR3 in DNA: TGCGCCAGCAGCGATTCATCCTACGAGCAGTACTTC. Protein sequence: CASSDSSYEQYF.

V and J are TRBV30 and TRBJ1-1; D not resolved. Germline CDR1 is GTSNPN and CDR2 is SVGIG (reference sequence). The CDR3 is made up of 11 amino acids. With 6 bases removed from V and 4 bases from J, the gap between germline ends came to 9 bases. CDR3 nucleotides: TGTGCCTGCGACCTAGGCACTGAAGCTTTCTTT. As protein: CACDLGTEAFF.

The chain is built from TRBV9 and TRBJ2-5; D is tentatively TRBD1 or TRBD2 (5 bases each). Looked up from germline, CDR1 is SGDLS and CDR2 is YYNGEE. V was trimmed by 3 bases and J by 5 bases, leaving 20 bases between them. The CDR3 consists of 16 residues. CDR3 region: CASSATIGTVRETQYF. The CDR3 DNA reads TGTGCCAGCAGCGCCACAATCGGGACCGTCCGGGAGACCCAGTACTTC.